This TCR beta chain was sequenced in a study of T cells in Graves' hyperthyroidism and ophthalmopathy. It was RNA transcripts that yielded the amplified TCR beta CDR3 regions. Initially, a first-round RT-PCR of the TCR CDR3 employed the HTBI primer set. MiXCR was run by TCRdb on the multiplex PCR reads, yielding one entry per CDR3 protein. The data contain fewer than 400,000 distinct CDR3 sequences, more than 12% of them singletons. In its sample, this clonotype was seen a few times. Its antigen is undetermined. The V end lost 8 bases, the J end lost 0 bases, and 18 bases lay between the germline ends. Germline values: CDR1 MGHDK, CDR2 SYGVNS. This CDR3 has 16 amino acids. Broader study findings: Most thyroid-expanded clonotypes above 0.001 were also found in blood.

The sample comprised blood. The chain combines TRBV25-1 with TRBJ2-3; D is possibly TRBD1 or TRBD2 (5 bases each). The TCR originated in a man aged 50 to 60 with Graves' ophthalmopathy. CDR3 amino acids: CASPRRGGSSTDTQYF. The CDR3 coding sequence is TGTGCCAGCCCTCGAAGGGGCGGGTCTAGCACAGATACGCAGTATTTT.